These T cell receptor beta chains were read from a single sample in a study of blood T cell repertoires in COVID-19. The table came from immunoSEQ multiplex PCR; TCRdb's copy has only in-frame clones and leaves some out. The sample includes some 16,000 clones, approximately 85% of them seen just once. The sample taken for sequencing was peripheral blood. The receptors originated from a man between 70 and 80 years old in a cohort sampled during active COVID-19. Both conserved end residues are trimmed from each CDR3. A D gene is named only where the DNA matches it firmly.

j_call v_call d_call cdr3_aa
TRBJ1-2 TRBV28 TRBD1 ASNLIQGARGYT
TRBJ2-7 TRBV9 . ASSVESGAPYEQY
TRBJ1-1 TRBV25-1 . ASSVSGMYTEAF
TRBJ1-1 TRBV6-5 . ASIPSGDTEAF
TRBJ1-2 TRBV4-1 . ASSPDLGLRGYT
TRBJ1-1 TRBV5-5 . ASSFGSGTEAF
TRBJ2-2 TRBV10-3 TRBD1 AITSVEKTGGTGELF
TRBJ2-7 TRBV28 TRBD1 ASSPDRGAGSRYEQY
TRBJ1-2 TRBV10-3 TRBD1 AIRPSLTGGDGYT
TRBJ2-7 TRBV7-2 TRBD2 ASSPIAGVFEQY
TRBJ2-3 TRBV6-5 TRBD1 ASSPYRGGTDTQY
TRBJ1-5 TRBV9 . ASGQNNQPQH
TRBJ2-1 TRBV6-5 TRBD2 ASTLSGMSDNEQF
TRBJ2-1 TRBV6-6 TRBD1 ASSYPRQGRDNEQF
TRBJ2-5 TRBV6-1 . ASSEVGGQGNIQETQY
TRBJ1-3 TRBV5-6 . ASSLTGAGNTIY
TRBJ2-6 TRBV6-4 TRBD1 ASGQGTGANVLT
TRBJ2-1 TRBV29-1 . SVDLINRPNEQF
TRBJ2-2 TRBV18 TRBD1 ASSPDRGRPTGELF
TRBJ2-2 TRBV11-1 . ASSSRPTGELF
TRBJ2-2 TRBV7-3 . ASRPQGDGELF
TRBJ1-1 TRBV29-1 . SATTGQLAF
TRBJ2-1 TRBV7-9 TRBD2 ASSPEREGRNEQF
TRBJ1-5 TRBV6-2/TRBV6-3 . ASSYSTNQPQH
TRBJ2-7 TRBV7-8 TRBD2 ASRASGLYEQY
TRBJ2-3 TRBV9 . ASSSWDSDTQY
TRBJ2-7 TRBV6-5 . ASSPTEGREQY
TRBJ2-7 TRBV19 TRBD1 ASSIYGHRGNEQY
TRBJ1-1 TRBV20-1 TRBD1 SAFTGGAF
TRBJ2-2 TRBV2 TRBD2 ASSERTSGIIGELF
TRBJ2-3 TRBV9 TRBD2 ASSTGGLSDTQY
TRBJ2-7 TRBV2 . ASSEQPRGGQY
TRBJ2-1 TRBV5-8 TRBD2 ASSKRLAGNNEQF
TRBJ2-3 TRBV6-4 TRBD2 ASRLTSGTDTQY
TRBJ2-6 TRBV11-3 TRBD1 ASSPGTGVSGANVLT
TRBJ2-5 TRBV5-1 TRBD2 ASSLGLAGEGETQY
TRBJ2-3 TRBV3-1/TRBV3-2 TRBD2 ASSQEVGKLAEINTDTQY
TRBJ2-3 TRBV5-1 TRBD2 ASSPRTSGSSTDTQY
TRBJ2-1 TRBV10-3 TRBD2 AIRTLSGRANEQF